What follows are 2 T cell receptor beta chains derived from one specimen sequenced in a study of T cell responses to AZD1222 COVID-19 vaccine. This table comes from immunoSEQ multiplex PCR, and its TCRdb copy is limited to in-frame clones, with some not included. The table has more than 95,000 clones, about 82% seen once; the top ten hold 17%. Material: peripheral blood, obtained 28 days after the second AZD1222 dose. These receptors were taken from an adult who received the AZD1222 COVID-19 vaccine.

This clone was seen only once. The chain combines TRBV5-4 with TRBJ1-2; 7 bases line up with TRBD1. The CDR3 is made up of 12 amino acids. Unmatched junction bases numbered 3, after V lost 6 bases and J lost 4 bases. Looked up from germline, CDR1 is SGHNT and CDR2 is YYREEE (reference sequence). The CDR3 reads CASTTGLYGYTF. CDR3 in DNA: TGTGCCAGCACGACAGGGCTCTATGGCTACACCTTC.

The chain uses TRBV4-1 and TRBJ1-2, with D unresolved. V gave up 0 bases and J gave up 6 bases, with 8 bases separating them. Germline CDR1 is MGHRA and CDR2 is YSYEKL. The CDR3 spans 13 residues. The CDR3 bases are TGCGCCAGCAGCCAAGATCAGGAGAATGGCTACACCTTC. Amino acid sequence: CASSQDQENGYTF.